Shown below are 18 T cell receptor beta chains from a single sample sequenced in a study of blood T cell repertoires in COVID-19. Assay used: immunoSEQ multiplex PCR; TCRdb lists only in-frame clones, some missing. The sample carries around 300,000 clones, approximately 90% recorded once. The sequencing sample was made of PBMCs or T cells enriched from blood (not recorded which). Receptors originate from a woman aged 60-75 years in a cohort exposed to, infected with or recovered from COVID-19 (not recorded which).

The rearrangement joins TRBV3-1 (or the pseudogene TRBV3-2) to TRBJ1-1, with D unresolved. Germline CDR1 LGHDT, CDR2 YNNKEL (reference sequence). V was shortened by 1 base and J by 8 bases, with 8 bases between the two germline ends. This CDR3 is built from 12 residues. CDR3 residues: CASSQVGTEAFF. The CDR3 nucleotides read TGTGCCAGCAGCCAAGTGGGCACGGAAGCTTTCTTT.

The chain recombines TRBV5-1 with TRBJ2-3, with 10 bases that match TRBD2. The junction had 7 bases not matched to a gene; V was cut back by 0 bases and J by 0 bases. The CDR3 is 18 residues long. The V gene's germline CDR1 is SGHRS and CDR2 YFSETQ. CDR3 coding DNA: TGCGCCAGCAGCTTGGGCCTAGCGGGAGTGTTGAGCACAGATACGCAGTATTTT. This translates into CASSLGLAGVLSTDTQYF. Drawing the rest from reference TRBV5-1 and TRBJ2-3, the complete variable domain is KAGVTQTPRYLIKTRGQQVTLSCSPISGHRSVSWYQQTPGQGLQFLFEYFSETQRNKGNFPGRFSGRQFSNSRSEMNVSTLELGDSALYLCASSLGLAGVLSTDTQYFGPGTRLTVL.

The chain is built from TRBV3-1 (or the pseudogene TRBV3-2) and TRBJ1-1; D is undetermined. CDR3 length: 14 amino acids. V was cut by 4 bases and J by 0 bases, with 9 bases left in between. Looked up from germline, CDR1 is LGHDT and CDR2 is YNNKEL (reference sequence). The chain's CDR3 is CASSLFDMNTEAFF. The CDR3 region has the DNA TGTGCCAGCAGCCTTTTCGACATGAACACTGAAGCTTTCTTT.

This chain joins TRBV4-2 and TRBJ1-5; perhaps TRBD1 as D (6 bases). The V gene's germline CDR1 is LGHNA and CDR2 YNFKEQ. The CDR3 has 15 residues. Trimming took off 0 bases at V and 4 bases at J, with 10 bases between the two ends. CDR3 sequence: CASSQETGTNQPQHF. CDR3 nucleotide sequence: TGTGCCAGCAGCCAAGAGACAGGTACAAATCAGCCCCAGCATTTT.

The chain carries TRBV5-4 and TRBJ2-1, with TRBD1 identical over 10 bases. This CDR3 is 15 amino acids long. After removal of 3 bases from V and 4 bases from J, the junction contained 4 bases not matched to a gene. Germline CDR1 reads SGHNT; CDR2 reads YYREEE (reference sequence). In DNA form, the CDR3 reads TGTGCCAGCAGCTCAAGGGACAGGGGATACAATGAGCAGTTCTTC. This sequence encodes CASSSRDRGYNEQFF.

The chain links TRBV15 to TRBJ2-1, with TRBD2 identical over 7 bases. Germline CDR1 and CDR2: LNHNV and YYDKDF (reference sequence). CDR3 size: 15 residues. Unmatched junction bases numbered 10, after V lost 4 bases and J lost 7 bases. The CDR3 loop reads CATSIALAGANEQFF. Here the CDR3 DNA reads TGTGCCACCAGCATCGCCTTGGCGGGAGCTAATGAGCAGTTCTTC.

This clone appeared a few times. This chain links TRBV5-1 with TRBJ1-2; 8 nucleotides align to TRBD1. This CDR3 contains 14 residues. The germline gives CDR1 SGHRS, CDR2 YFSETQ. The junction had 16 bases not matched to a gene; V was cut back by 5 bases and J by 13 bases. CDR3 region: CASRPTGTGLYLTF. CDR3 DNA sequence: TGCGCCAGCAGGCCGACCGGGACAGGCCTCTACCTCACCTTC.

The chain couples TRBV7-2 to TRBJ1-4; D gene ambiguous. CDR3 length: 13 residues. CDR1 is SGHTA, CDR2 FQGNSA, per germline. V was pared by 5 bases and J by 4 bases, with 8 bases between. CDR3 sequence (DNA): TGTGCCAGCAGCCGACTCGTTAATGAAAAACTGTTTTTT. Amino acids: CASSRLVNEKLFF.

This chain links TRBV27 with TRBJ2-1; 10 nucleotides line up with TRBD2. The length of the CDR3 is 15 residues. Germline values: CDR1 MNHEY, CDR2 SMNVEV (reference sequence). The ends lost 4 bases at V and 6 bases at J; junction bases unmatched: 6. CDR3 region: CASSSPSGSVNEQFF. The CDR3 region has the DNA TGTGCCAGCAGTTCCCCTAGCGGGAGTGTCAATGAGCAGTTCTTC.

The V gene is TRBV2, the J gene TRBJ2-3; D unresolved. V was pared by 3 bases and J by 6 bases, with 4 bases between. The germline gives CDR1 SNHLY, CDR2 FYNNEI. The CDR3 contains 11 residues. DNA of the CDR3: TGTGCCAGCAGTGAGGAGGATACGCAGTATTTT. It translates to CASSEEDTQYF.

This clone showed up just a few times. The chain is built from TRBV6-5 and TRBJ1-5, with TRBD1 matching over 8 bases. With V trimmed by 5 bases and J by 4 bases, 7 bases remained unmatched. This CDR3 is built from 15 residues. The V gene's germline CDR1 is MNHEY and CDR2 SVGAGI. The CDR3 DNA follows: TGTGCCAGCAGTCCGATGGACAGGGTGAATCAGCCCCAGCATTTT. The encoded protein is CASSPMDRVNQPQHF.

The chain carries TRBV6-4 and TRBJ2-1, with D possibly TRBD2 on 6 matching bases. This CDR3 region has 15 residues. Trimming left V 2 bases short and J 2 bases short, with 10 bases between. Germline values: CDR1 MRHNA, CDR2 SNTAGT. Here the CDR3 reads CASSDRDCTYNEQFF. The CDR3 bases are TGTGCCAGCAGTGACCGGGACTGTACCTACAATGAGCAGTTCTTC.

V is TRBV20-1 and J is TRBJ1-2, with TRBD1 identical over 8 bases. This CDR3 has 10 residues. V shed 6 bases and J 12 bases; nucleotides not matched to a gene: 6. The germline CDR1 and CDR2 sequences are DFQATT and SNEGSKA (reference sequence). In DNA form, the CDR3 reads TGCAGTGCAGGACAGGGTTCAGACACCTTC. Protein: CSAGQGSDTF.

This sequence joins TRBV30 and TRBJ1-6, with a weak D call TRBD1 (5 bases). CDR1 GTSNPN and CDR2 SVGIG come from the germline V gene (reference sequence). This CDR3 is built from 16 residues. V was clipped by 2 bases and J by 4 bases, with 15 bases between them. CDR3 bases: TGTGCCTGGAGTCCCAGGCTGACAGTTTATAATTCACCCCTCCACTTT. Translation: CAWSPRLTVYNSPLHF.

The chain is built from TRBV18 and TRBJ1-6; 8 bases fit TRBD1. This CDR3 region has 14 residues. The V and J ends lost 6 bases and 7 bases, in that order; junction bases with no gene match: 5. CDR1 is KGHSH and CDR2 is LQKENI in the germline V gene. CDR3 sequence (DNA): TGTGCCAGCTCCCGGGACAGGTCGAATTCACCCCTCCACTTT. Protein product: CASSRDRSNSPLHF.

V gene TRBV6-5 combines with J gene TRBJ1-5, with D possibly being TRBD1 (6 bases). The CDR3 sequence is 13 residues long. The V gene's germline CDR1 is MNHEY and CDR2 SVGAGI. Between the trimmed V and J ends, which lost 5 bases and 7 bases, there was a span of 12 bases. The CDR3 nucleotides read TGTGCCAGCAGTCTGGCAGACAGGCAGCCCCAGCATTTT. Its translation: CASSLADRQPQHF.

This chain joins TRBV24-1 and TRBJ2-1; tentatively, D is TRBD2 (5 bases). Germline V lookup: CDR1 KGHDR, CDR2 SFDVKD. The V gene lost 4 bases and the J gene lost 9 bases, with 12 bases spanning the gap. The CDR3 totals 13 residues. This CDR3 reads CATSDLPAGEQFF. The CDR3 DNA follows: TGTGCCACCAGTGACCTGCCTGCGGGTGAGCAGTTCTTC.

This clone was seen a handful of times. The V call is TRBV24-1, the J call TRBJ2-7; D is uncertain. The V end lost 3 bases, the J end lost 0 bases, and 5 bases lay between the germline ends. The CDR3 extends over 13 amino acids. Looked up from germline, CDR1 is KGHDR and CDR2 is SFDVKD. The CDR3 sequence is CATSDPTSYEQYF. CDR3 nucleotides: TGTGCCACCAGTGATCCTACCTCCTACGAGCAGTACTTC.